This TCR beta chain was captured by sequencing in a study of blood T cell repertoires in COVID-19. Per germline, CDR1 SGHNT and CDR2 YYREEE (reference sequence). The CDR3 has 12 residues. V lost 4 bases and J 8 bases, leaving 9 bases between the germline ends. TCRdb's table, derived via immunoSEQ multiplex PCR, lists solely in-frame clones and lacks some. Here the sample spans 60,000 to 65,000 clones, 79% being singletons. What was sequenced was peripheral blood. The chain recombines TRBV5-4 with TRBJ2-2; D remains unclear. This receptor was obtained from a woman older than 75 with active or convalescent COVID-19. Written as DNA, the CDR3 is TGTGCCAGCAGCGTATCCGGGGGGGAGCTGTTTTTT. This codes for CASSVSGGELFF.